The 5 T cell receptor beta chains reported below all come from one sample, sequenced in a study of blood T cell repertoires in COVID-19. Clones were read by immunoSEQ multiplex PCR, and TCRdb kept only the in-frame ones, dropping some. The sample carries 60,000 to 100,000 clones, around 90% recorded once. Specimen: peripheral blood. The receptor set was obtained from a man aged 45-60 years with active COVID-19.

This clone was seen a single time. The sample has other DNA sequences that encode this CDR3 too. The gene calls are TRBV30 and TRBJ1-2; a weak D match, TRBD1 (6 bases). V was trimmed by 3 bases and J by 1 base, leaving 6 bases between them. This CDR3 has 12 amino acids. Germline V gene lookup returns CDR1 GTSNPN and CDR2 SVGIG (reference sequence). The CDR3 loop reads CAWSRGNYGYTF. The CDR3 region has the DNA TGTGCCTGGAGCAGGGGTAACTATGGCTACACCTTC.

The gene calls are TRBV18 and TRBJ1-4; no reliable D call. CDR3 length: 14 amino acids. Germline V CDR1 and CDR2: KGHSH, LQKENI. V lost 0 bases and J 5 bases, leaving 7 bases between the germline ends. The CDR3 nucleotides are TGTGCCAGCTCACCACCTTTAGAAAATGAAAAACTGTTTTTT. It specifies CASSPPLENEKLFF.

This chain uses TRBV6-6 with TRBJ1-2, with 7 bases fitting TRBD1. Looked up from germline, CDR1 is MNHNY and CDR2 is SVGAGI (reference sequence). The length of the CDR3 is 13 residues. V shed 6 bases and J 2 bases; nucleotides not matched to a gene: 3. The CDR3 nucleotides are TGTGCCAGCAGCCAACAGGGGAACTATGGCTACACCTTC. Translating it yields CASSQQGNYGYTF.

The chain links TRBV28 to TRBJ1-1; 7 bases are shared with TRBD1. CDR3 length equals 13 residues. V shed 3 bases and J 7 bases; nucleotides not matched to a gene: 5. Germline CDR1 and CDR2: MDHEN and SYDVKM. Here the CDR3 reads CASSFPGQLEAFF. The CDR3 DNA sequence: TGTGCCAGCAGTTTTCCGGGACAGCTTGAAGCTTTCTTT.

The gene calls are TRBV6-1 and TRBJ1-1; TRBD1 might be the D (6 bases). The CDR3 is made up of 15 amino acids. V was clipped by 2 bases and J by 4 bases, with 14 bases between them. Looked up from germline, CDR1 is MNHNS and CDR2 is SASEGT. CDR3 sequence: CASSERGGVGTEAFF. DNA of the CDR3: TGTGCCAGCAGTGAACGGGGGGGCGTAGGCACTGAAGCTTTCTTT.